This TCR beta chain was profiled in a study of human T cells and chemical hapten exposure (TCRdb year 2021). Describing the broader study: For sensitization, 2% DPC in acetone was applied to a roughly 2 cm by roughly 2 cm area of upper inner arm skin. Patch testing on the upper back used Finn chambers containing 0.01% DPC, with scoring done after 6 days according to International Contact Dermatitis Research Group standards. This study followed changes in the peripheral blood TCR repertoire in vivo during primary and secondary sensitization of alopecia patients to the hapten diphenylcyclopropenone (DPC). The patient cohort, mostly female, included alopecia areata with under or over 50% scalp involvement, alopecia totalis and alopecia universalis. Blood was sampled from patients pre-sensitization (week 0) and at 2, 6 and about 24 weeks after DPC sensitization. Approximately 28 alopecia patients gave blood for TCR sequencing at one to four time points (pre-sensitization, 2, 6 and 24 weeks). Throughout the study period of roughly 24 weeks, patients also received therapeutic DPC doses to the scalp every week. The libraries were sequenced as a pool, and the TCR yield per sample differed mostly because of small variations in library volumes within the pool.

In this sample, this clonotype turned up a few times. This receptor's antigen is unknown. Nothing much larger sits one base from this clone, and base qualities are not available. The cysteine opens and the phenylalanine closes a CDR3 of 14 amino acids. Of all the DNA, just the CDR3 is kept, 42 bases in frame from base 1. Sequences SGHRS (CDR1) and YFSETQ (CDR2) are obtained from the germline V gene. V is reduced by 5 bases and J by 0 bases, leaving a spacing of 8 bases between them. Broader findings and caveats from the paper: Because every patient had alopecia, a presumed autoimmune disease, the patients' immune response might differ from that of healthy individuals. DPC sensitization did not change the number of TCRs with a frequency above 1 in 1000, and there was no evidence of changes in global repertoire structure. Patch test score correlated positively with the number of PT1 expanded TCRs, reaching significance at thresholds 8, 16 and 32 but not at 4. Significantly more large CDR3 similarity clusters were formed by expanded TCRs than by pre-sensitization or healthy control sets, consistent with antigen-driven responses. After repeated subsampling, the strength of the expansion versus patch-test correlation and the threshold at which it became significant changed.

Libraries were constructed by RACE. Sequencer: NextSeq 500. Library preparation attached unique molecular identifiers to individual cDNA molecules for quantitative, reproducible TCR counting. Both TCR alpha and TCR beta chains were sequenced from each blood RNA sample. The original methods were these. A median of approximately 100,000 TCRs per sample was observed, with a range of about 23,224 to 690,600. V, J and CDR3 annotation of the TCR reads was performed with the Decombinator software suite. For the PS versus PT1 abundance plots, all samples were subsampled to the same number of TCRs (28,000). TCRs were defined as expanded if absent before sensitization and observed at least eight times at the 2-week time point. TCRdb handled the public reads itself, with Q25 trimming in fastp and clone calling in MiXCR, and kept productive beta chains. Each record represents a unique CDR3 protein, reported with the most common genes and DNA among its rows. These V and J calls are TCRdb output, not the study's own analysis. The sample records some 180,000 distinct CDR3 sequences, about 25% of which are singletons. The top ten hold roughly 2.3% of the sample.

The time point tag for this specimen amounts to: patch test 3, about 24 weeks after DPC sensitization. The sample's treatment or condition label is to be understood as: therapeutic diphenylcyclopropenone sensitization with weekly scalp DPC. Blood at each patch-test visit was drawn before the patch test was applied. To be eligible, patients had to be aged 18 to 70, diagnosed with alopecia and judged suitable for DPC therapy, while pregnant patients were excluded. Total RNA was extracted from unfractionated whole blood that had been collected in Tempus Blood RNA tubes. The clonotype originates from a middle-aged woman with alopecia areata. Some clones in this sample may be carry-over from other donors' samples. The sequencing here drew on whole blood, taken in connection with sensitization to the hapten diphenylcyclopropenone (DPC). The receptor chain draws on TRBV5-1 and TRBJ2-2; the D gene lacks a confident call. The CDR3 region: CASSLGSNTGELFF. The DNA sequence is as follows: TGCGCCAGCAGTCTTGGGTCGAACACCGGGGAGCTGTTTTTT.